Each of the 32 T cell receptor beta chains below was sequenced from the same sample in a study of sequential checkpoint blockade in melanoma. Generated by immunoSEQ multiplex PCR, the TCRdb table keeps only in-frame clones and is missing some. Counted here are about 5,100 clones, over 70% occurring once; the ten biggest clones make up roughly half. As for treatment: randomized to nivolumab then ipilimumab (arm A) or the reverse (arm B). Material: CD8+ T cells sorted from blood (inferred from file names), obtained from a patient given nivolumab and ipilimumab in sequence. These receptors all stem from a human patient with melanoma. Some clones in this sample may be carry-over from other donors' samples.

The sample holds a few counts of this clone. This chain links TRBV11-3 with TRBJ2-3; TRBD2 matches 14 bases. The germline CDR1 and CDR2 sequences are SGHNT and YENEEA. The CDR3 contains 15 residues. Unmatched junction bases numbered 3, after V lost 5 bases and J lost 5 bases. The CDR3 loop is CASSNGLAGGDTQYF. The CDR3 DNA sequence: TGTGCCAGCAGCAACGGACTAGCGGGGGGAGATACGCAGTATTTT.

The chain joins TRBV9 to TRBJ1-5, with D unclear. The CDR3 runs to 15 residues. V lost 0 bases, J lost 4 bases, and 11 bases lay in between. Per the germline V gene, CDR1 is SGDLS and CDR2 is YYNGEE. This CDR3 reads CASSVGSRRNQPQHF. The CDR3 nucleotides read TGTGCCAGCAGCGTAGGGTCCCGGAGGAATCAGCCCCAGCATTTT. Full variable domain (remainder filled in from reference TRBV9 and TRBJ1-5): DSGVTQTPKHLITATGQRVTLRCSPRSGDLSVYWYQQSLDQGLQFLIQYYNGEERAKGNILERFSAQQFPDLHSELNLSSLELGDSALYFCASSVGSRRNQPQHFGDGTRLSIL.

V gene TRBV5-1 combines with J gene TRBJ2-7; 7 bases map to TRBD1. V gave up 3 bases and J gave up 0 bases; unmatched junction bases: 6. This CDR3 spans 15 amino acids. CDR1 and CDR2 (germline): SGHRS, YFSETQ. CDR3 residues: CASSWRAGGSYEQYF. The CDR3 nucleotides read TGCGCCAGCAGCTGGAGAGCAGGGGGCTCCTACGAGCAGTACTTC. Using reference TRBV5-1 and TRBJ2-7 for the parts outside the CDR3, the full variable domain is KAGVTQTPRYLIKTRGQQVTLSCSPISGHRSVSWYQQTPGQGLQFLFEYFSETQRNKGNFPGRFSGRQFSNSRSEMNVSTLELGDSALYLCASSWRAGGSYEQYFGPGTRLTVT.

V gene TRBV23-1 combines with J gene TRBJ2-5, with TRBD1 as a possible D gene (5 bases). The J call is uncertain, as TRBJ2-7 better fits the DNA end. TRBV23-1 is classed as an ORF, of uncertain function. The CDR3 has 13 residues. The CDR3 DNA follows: TGCGCCAGCAGTCATGCACAGGACTACGAGCAGTACTTC. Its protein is CASSHAQDYEQYF.

The CDR3 region is CASRPTTGTSNYGYTF. The CDR3 DNA reads TGTGCCAGCAGGCCAACTACCGGGACATCTAACTATGGCTACACCTTC. The chain combines TRBV28 with TRBJ1-2; D perhaps matches TRBD1 (6 bases). This CDR3 is 16 amino acids long. The germline CDR1 and CDR2 sequences are MDHEN and SYDVKM. V lost 6 bases and J 0 bases, leaving 17 bases between the germline ends.

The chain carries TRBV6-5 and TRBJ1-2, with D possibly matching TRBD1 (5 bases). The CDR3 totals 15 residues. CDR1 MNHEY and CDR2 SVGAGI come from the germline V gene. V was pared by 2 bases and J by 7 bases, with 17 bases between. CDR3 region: CASSYPGRGQGGYTF. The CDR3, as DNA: TGTGCCAGCAGTTACCCGGGGAGGGGCCAGGGTGGCTACACCTTC.

CDR3 region: CASSLKMGGGVGEQYF. CDR3 in DNA: TGTGCCAGCAGTTTAAAAATGGGGGGAGGAGTAGGGGAGCAGTACTTC. The chain is built from TRBV27 and TRBJ2-7; D perhaps matches TRBD2 (6 bases). The CDR3 contains 16 residues. V lost 2 bases, J lost 7 bases, and 21 bases lay in between. The germline gives CDR1 MNHEY, CDR2 SMNVEV (reference sequence).

DNA of the CDR3: TGTGCCAGCAACCGCGGGGGGGGCCGCGACAATGAGCAGTTCTTC. This translates into CASNRGGGRDNEQFF. The rearrangement links TRBV7-2 to TRBJ2-1; 9 nucleotides line up with TRBD2. After removal of 7 bases from V and 5 bases from J, the junction contained 9 bases not matched to a gene. CDR1 is SGHTA and CDR2 is FQGNSA in the germline V gene. The CDR3 is made up of 15 amino acids. Looking up the rest from reference TRBV7-2 and TRBJ2-1 gives the full variable domain: GAGVSQSPSNKVTEKGKDVELRCDPISGHTALYWYRQSLGQGLEFLIYFQGNSAPDKSGLPSDRFSAERTGGSVSTLTIQRTQQEDSAVYLCASNRGGGRDNEQFFGPGTRLTVL.

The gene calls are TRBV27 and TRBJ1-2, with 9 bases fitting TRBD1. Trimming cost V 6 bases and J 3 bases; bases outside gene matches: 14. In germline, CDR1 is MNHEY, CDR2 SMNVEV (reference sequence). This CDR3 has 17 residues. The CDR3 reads CASSSDGTGFLDYGYTF. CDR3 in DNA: TGTGCCAGCAGCTCAGACGGGACAGGGTTTTTGGACTATGGCTACACCTTC.

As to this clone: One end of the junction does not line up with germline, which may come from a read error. DNA of the CDR3: TGTGCTAGCACCACTAGCGGACAGCAAGAGACCCAGTACTTC. Its protein is CASTTSGQQETQYF. The chain employs TRBV7-7 and TRBJ2-5; 8 nucleotides agree with TRBD2. The CDR3 has 14 amino acids. Germline lookup yields CDR1 SSHAT and CDR2 FNYEAQ (reference sequence).

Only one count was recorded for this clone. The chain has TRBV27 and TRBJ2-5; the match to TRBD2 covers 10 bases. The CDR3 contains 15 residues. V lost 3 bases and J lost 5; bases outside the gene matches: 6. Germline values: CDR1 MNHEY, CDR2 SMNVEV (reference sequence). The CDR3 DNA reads TGTGCCAGCAGTTTGAGCGGGGGGGCTTTCGAGACCCAGTACTTC. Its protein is CASSLSGGAFETQYF.

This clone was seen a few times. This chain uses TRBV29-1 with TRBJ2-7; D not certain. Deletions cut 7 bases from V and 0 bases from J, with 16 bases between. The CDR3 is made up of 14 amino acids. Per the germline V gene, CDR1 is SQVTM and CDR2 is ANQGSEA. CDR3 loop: CSALTTGSSYEQYF. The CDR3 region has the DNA TGCAGCGCTCTAACCACCGGGTCCTCCTACGAGCAGTACTTC.

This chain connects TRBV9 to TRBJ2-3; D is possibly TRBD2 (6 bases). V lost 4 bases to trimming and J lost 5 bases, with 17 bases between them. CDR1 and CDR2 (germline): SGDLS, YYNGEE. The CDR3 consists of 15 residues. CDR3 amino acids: CASSLSGLEGDTQYF. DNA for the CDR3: TGTGCCAGCAGCCTTAGCGGACTGGAGGGAGATACGCAGTATTTT.

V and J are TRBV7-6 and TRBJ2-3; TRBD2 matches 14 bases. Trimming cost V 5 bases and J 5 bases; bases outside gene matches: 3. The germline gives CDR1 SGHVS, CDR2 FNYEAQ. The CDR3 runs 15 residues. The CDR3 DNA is TGTGCCAGCAGCAACGGACTAGCGGGGGGAGATACGCAGTATTTT. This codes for CASSNGLAGGDTQYF.

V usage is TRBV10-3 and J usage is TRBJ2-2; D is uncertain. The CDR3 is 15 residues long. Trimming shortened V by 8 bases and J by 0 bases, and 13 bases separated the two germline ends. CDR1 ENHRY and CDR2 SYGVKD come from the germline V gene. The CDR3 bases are TGTGCCATCCCGAGCCCAGGCTCGAACACCGGGGAGCTGTTTTTT. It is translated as CAIPSPGSNTGELFF.

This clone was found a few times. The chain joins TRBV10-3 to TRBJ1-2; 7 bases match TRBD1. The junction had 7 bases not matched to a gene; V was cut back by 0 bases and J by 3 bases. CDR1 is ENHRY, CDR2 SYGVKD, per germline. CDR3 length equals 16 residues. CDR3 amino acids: CAISESNRGRDYGYTF. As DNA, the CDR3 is TGTGCCATCAGTGAGTCGAACAGGGGCCGAGACTATGGCTACACCTTC.

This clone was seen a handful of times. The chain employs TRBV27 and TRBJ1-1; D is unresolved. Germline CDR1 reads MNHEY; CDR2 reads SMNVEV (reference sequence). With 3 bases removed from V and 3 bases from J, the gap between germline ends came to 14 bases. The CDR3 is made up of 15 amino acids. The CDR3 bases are TGTGCCAGCAGTTTGGAGGCCCTCGCGGACACTGAAGCTTTCTTT. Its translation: CASSLEALADTEAFF.

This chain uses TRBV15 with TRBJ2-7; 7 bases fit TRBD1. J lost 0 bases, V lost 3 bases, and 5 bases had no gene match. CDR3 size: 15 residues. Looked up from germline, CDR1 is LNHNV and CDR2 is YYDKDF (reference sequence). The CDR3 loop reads CATSRTSGGSYEQYF. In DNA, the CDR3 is TGTGCCACCAGCAGGACTTCAGGGGGCTCCTACGAGCAGTACTTC.

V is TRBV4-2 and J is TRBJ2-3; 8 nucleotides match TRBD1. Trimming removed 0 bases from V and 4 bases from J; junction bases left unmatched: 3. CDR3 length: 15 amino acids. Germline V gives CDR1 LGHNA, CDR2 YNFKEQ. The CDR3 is CASSQEQGGPDTQYF. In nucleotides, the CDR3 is TGTGCCAGCAGCCAAGAACAGGGGGGCCCAGATACGCAGTATTTT.

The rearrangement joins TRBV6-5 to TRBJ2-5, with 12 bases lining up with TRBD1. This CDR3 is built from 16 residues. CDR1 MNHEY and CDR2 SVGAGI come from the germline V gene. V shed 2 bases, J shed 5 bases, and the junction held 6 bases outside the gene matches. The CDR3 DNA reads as TGTGCCAGCAGTTACGTTCCGGGACAGGGGGCCGAGACCCAGTACTTC. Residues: CASSYVPGQGAETQYF.

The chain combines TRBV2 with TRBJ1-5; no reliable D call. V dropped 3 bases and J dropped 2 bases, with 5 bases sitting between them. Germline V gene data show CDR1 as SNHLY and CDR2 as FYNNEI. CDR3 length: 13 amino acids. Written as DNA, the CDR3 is TGTGCCAGCAGTGACCAGGGCAATCAGCCCCAGCATTTT. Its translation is CASSDQGNQPQHF. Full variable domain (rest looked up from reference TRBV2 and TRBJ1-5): EPEVTQTPSHQVTQMGQEVILRCVPISNHLYFYWYRQILGQKVEFLVSFYNNEISEKSEIFDDQFSVERPDGSNFTLKIRSTKLEDSAMYFCASSDQGNQPQHFGDGTRLSIL.

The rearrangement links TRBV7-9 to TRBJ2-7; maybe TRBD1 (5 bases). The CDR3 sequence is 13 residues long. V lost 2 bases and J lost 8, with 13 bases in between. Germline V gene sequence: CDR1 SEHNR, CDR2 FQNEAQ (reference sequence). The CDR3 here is CASSLTQGHKQYF. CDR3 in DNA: TGTGCCAGCAGCTTAACTCAGGGCCACAAGCAGTACTTC.

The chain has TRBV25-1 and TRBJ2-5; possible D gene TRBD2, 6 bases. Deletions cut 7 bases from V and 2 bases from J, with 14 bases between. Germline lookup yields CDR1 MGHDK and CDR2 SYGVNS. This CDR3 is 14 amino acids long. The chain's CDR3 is CASIPTEGQETQYF. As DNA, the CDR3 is TGTGCCAGCATCCCTACGGAGGGTCAAGAGACCCAGTACTTC.

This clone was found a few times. The CDR3 bases are TGTGCCAGTAGTAAGGGTGACAGCCTCTCCTACGAGCAGTACTTC. Translated, it gives CASSKGDSLSYEQYF. The chain is built from TRBV19 and TRBJ2-7, with a possible D match to TRBD1 (5 bases). Germline loops: CDR1 LNHDA, CDR2 SQIVND (reference sequence). Trimming left V 4 bases short and J 0 bases short, with 13 bases between. The CDR3 sequence is 15 residues long.

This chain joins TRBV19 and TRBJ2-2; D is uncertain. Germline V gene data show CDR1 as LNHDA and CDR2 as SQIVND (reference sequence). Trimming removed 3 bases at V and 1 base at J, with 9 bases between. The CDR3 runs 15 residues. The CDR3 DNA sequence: TGTGCCAGTAGTATTAGTCGCCGGAACACCGGGGAGCTGTTTTTT. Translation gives CASSISRRNTGELFF.

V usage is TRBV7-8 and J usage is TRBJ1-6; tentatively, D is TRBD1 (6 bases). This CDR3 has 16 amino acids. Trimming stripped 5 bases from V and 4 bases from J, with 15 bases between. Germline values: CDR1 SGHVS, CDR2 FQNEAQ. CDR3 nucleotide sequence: TGTGCCAGCAGCACAGCAGGGGCCCATTATAATTCACCCCTCCACTTT. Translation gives CASSTAGAHYNSPLHF.

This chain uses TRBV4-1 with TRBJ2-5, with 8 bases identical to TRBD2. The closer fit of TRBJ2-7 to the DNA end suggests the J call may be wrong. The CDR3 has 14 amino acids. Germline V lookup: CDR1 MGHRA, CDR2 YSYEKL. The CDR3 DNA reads TGCGCCAGCAGCCAAGCCGGGGGGGAACACGAGCAGTACTTC. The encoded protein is CASSQAGGEHEQYF.

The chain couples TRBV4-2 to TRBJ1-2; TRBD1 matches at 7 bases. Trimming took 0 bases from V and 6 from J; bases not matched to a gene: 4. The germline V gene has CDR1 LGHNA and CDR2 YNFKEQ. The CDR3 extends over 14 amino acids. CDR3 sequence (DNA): TGTGCCAGCAGCCAAGACCCACAGGGGAATGGCTACACCTTC. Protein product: CASSQDPQGNGYTF.

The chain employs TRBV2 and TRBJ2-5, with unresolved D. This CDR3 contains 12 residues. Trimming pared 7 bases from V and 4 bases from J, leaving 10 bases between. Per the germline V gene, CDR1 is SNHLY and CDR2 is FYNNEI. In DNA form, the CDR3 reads TGTGCCAGCACCTCCCCCCCAGAGACCCAGTACTTC. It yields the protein CASTSPPETQYF.

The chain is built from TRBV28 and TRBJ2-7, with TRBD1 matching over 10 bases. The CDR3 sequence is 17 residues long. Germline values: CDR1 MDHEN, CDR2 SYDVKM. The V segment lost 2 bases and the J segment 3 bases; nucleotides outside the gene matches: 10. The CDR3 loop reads CASSLEVGTGDSYEQYF. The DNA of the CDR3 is TGTGCCAGCAGTTTAGAGGTCGGGACAGGGGACAGCTACGAGCAGTACTTC.

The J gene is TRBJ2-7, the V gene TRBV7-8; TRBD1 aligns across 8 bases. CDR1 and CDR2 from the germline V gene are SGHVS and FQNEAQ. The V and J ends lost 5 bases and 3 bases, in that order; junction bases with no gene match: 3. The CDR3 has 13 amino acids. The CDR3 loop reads CASSRDRNYEQYF. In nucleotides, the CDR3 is TGTGCCAGCAGCCGGGACAGGAACTACGAGCAGTACTTC.

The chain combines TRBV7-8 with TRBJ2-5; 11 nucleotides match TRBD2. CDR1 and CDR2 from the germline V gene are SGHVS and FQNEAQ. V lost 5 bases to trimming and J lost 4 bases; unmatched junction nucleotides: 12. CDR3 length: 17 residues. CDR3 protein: CASSVPLAGGPRETQYF. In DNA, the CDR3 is TGTGCCAGCAGCGTCCCTTTAGCGGGGGGGCCTAGAGAGACCCAGTACTTC.